The source of this T cell receptor (beta chain) is a study of OX40 agonist ivuxolimab in advanced cancers. Overall study findings and caveats: Patients who responded partially at 0.1-3.0 mg/kg showed clonal expansion ranking among the lowest. At doses 0.1 to 3.0 mg/kg, CD4+ and CD8+ clones expanded. The authors did not determine the antigen specificity of the expanded peripheral T cells.

Data came from immunoSEQ multiplex PCR; TCRdb stores just in-frame clones and leaves some out. The data hold 50,000 or so clones, with approximately 80% observed a single time. V lost 3 bases to trimming and J lost 4 bases, with 14 bases between them. Germline V gives CDR1 ENHRY, CDR2 SYGVKD. The CDR3 is 15 amino acids. As concerns this clone: What it binds is not known.

The chain has TRBV10-3 and TRBJ2-3; D is possibly TRBD1 or TRBD2 (5 bases each). The receptor's source is an adult with an advanced solid tumor such as melanoma, head and neck, liver or kidney cancer. The source was CD4+ or CD8+ T cells sorted from blood, collected in a trial of the OX40 agonist ivuxolimab. CDR3 loop: CAISEGVSSADTQYF. In DNA form, the CDR3 reads TGTGCCATCAGTGAAGGGGTTAGTAGCGCAGATACGCAGTATTTT.